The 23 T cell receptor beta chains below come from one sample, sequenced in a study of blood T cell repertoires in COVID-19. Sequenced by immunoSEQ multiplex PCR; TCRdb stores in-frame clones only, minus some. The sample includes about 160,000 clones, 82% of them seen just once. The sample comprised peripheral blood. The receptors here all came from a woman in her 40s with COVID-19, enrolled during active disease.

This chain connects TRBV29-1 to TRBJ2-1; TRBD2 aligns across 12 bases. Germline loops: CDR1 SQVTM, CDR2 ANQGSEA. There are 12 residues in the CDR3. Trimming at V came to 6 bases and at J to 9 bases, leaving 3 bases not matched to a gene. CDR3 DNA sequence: TGCAGCGTGCCTAGCGGGGGGGCTGAGCAGTTCTTC. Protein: CSVPSGGAEQFF.

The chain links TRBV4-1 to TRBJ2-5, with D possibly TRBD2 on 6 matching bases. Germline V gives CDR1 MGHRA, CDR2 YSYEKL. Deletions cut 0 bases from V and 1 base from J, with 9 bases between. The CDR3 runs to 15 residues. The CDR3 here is CASSQEGLLQETQYF. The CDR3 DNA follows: TGCGCCAGCAGCCAAGAAGGACTACTCCAAGAGACCCAGTACTTC.

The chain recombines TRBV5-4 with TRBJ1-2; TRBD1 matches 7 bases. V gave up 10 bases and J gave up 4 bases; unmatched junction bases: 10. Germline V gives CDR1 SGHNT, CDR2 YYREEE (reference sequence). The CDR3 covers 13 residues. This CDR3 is CAGSDKGAYGYTF. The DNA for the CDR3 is TGTGCCGGATCAGACAAGGGGGCCTATGGCTACACCTTC.

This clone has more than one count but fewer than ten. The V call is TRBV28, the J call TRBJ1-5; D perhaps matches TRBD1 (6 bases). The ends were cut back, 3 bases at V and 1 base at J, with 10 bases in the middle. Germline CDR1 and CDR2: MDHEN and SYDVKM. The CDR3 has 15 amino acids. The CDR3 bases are TGTGCCAGCAGTTTCTCAGGGGCGAGCAATCAGCCCCAGCATTTT. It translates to CASSFSGASNQPQHF.

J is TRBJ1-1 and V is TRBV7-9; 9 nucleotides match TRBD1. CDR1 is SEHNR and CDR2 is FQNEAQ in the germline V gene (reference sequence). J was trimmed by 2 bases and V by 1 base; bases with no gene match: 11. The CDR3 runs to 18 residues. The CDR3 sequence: CASSLVSLTTGGNTEAFF. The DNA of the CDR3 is TGTGCCAGCAGCTTAGTTTCCCTTACCACAGGGGGCAACACTGAAGCTTTCTTT.

This CDR3 is CASSFRTSGGYEQYF. DNA for the CDR3: TGTGCCAGCAGCTTCCGGACTAGCGGAGGCTACGAGCAGTACTTC. The chain is built from TRBV5-6 and TRBJ2-7; 10 bases fit TRBD2. Germline CDR1 and CDR2: SGHDT and YYEEEE. This CDR3 contains 15 residues. J gave up 3 bases and V 2 bases, and 5 bases lay outside the gene matches.

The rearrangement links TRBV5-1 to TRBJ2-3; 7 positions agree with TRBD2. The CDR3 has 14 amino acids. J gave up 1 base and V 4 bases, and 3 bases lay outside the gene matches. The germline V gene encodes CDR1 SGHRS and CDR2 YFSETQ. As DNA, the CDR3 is TGCGCCAGCAGCCTAACTAGCGGCACAGATACGCAGTATTTT. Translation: CASSLTSGTDTQYF.

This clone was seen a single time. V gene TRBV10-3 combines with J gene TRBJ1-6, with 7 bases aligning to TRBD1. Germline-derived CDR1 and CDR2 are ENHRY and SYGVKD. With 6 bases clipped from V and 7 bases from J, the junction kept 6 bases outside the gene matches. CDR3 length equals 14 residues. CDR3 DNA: TGTGCCATCAGAACAGGGGCGACAAATTCACCCCTCCACTTT. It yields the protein CAIRTGATNSPLHF.

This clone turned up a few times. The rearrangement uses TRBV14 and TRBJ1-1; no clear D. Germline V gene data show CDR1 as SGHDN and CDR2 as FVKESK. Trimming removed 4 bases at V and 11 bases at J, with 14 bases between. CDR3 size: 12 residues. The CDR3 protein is CASSPGGLVAFF. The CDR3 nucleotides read TGTGCCAGCAGCCCGGGCGGACTCGTGGCTTTCTTT.

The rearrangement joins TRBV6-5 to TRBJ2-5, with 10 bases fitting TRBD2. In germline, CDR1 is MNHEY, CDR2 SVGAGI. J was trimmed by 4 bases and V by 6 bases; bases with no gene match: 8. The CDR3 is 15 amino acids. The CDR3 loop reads CASRVSGGIPETQYF. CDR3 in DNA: TGTGCCAGCAGGGTTAGCGGGGGGATTCCAGAGACCCAGTACTTC.

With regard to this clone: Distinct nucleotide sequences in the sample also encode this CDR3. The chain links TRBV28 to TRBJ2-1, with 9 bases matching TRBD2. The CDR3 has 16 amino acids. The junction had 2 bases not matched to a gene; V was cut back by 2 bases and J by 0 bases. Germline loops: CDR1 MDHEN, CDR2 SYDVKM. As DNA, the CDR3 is TGTGCCAGCAGTTTAATTAGCGGGGGCTCCTACAATGAGCAGTTCTTC. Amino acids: CASSLISGGSYNEQFF.

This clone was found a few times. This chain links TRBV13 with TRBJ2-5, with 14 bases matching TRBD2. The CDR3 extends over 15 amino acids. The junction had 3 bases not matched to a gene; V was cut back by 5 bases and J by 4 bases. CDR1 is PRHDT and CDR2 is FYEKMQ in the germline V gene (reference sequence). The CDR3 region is CASSPGTSGRETQYF. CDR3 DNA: TGTGCCAGCAGCCCAGGGACTAGCGGGAGAGAGACCCAGTACTTC.

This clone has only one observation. The CDR3 bases are TGTGCCTGTACGGCCAGTTGGGGTAGGGGGCTGGCGCGCACCGGGGAGCTGTTTTTT. It codes for CACTASWGRGLARTGELFF. The chain employs TRBV30 and TRBJ2-2, with 7 bases identical to TRBD1. CDR1 is GTSNPN and CDR2 is SVGIG in the germline V gene (reference sequence). The CDR3 consists of 19 residues. J was trimmed by 4 bases and V by 6 bases; bases with no gene match: 23.

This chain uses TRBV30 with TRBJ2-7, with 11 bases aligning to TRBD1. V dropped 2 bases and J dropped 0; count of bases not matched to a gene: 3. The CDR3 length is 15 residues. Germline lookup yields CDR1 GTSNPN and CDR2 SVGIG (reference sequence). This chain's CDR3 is CAWSIGTGGSYEQYF. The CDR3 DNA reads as TGTGCCTGGAGTATAGGGACAGGGGGCTCCTACGAGCAGTACTTC.

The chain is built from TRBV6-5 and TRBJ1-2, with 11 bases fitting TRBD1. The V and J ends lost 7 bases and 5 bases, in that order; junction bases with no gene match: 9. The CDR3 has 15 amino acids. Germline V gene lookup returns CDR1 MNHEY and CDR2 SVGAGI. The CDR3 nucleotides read TGTGCCAGCAAAGGACAGGGGGCGCAAAATTATGGCTACACCTTC. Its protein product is CASKGQGAQNYGYTF.

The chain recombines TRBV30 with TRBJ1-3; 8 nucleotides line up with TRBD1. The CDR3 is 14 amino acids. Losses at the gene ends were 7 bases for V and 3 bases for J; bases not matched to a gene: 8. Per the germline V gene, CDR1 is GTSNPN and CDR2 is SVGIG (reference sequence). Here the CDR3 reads CALEDRASGNTIYF. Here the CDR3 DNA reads TGTGCCTTAGAGGACAGGGCAAGTGGAAACACCATATATTTT.

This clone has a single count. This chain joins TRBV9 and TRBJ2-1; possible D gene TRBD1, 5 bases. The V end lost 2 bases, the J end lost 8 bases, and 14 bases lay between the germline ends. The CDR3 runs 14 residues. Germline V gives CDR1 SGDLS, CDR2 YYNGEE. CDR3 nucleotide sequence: TGTGCCAGCAGCGTCCCCTCTAGGGGCGATGAGCAGTTCTTC. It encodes CASSVPSRGDEQFF.

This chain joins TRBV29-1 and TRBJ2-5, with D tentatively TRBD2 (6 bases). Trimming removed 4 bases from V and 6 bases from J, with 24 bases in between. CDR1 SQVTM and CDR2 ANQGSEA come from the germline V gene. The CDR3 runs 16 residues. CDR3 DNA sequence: TGCAGCGTTGTGGAGGTTCGCGGGGTCCCCGTTCAGACCCAGTACTTC. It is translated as CSVVEVRGVPVQTQYF.

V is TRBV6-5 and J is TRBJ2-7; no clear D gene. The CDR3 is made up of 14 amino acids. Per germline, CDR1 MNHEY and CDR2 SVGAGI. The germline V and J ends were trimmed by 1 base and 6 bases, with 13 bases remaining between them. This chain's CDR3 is CASSYLSADGEQYF. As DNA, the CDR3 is TGTGCCAGCAGTTACTTGTCCGCGGATGGCGAGCAGTACTTC.

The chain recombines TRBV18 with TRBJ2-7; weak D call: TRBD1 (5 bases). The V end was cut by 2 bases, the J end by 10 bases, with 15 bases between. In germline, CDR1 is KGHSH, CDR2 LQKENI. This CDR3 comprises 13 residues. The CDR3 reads CASSPVDRALQYF. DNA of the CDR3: TGTGCCAGCTCACCAGTCGACAGAGCTCTACAGTACTTC.

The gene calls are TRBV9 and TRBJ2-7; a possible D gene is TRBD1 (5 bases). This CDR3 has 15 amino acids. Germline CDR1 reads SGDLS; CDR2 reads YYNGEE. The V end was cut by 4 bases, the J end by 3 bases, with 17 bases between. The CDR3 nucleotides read TGTGCCAGCAGCCCCGCGCTTTTAGGACACTACGAGCAGTACTTC. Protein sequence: CASSPALLGHYEQYF.

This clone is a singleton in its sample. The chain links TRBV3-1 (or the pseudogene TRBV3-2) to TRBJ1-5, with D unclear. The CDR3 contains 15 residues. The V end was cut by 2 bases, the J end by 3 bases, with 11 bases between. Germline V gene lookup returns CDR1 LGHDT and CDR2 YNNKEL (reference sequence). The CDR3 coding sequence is TGTGCCAGCAGCCAATCTTCCAGGTCCAATCAGCCCCAGCATTTT. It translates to CASSQSSRSNQPQHF.

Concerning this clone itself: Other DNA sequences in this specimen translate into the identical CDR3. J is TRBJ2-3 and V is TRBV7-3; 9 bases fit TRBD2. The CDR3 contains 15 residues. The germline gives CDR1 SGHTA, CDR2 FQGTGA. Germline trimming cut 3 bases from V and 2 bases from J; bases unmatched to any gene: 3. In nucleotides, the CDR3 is TGTGCCAGCAGCTTGGCGGGGGGGTCCACAGATACGCAGTATTTT. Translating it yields CASSLAGGSTDTQYF.